This note documents a single T cell receptor (beta chain) sequence. This entry belongs to a study of CD8+ T cells in alopecia areata. As the sequencing template, cDNA was produced by extracting RNA and reverse transcribing it. Sequencing was performed with immunoSEQ multiplex PCR; in TCRdb, only in-frame clones are kept and a portion is missing. In the table there are more than 150,000 clones, 45% to 75% of which are singletons. The CDR3 consists of 14 residues. Germline trimming cut 2 bases from V and 3 bases from J; bases unmatched to any gene: 5. Germline-derived CDR1 and CDR2 are SQVTM and ANQGSEA. Treatment specified: oral pan-JAK inhibitor, 5-10 mg twice daily.

The TCR sequence derives from a human donor with alopecia areata. The rearrangement links TRBV29-1 to TRBJ2-3; 7 nucleotides align to TRBD1. This specimen was CD4+ T cells sorted from blood, taken at week 4, from a patient treated with tofacitinib. The CDR3 spells CSVELWDRTDTQYF. The CDR3, as DNA: TGCAGCGTTGAACTGTGGGACAGAACAGATACGCAGTATTTT.